The present T cell receptor beta chain was sequenced within a study of blood T cell repertoires in COVID-19. V was clipped by 5 bases and J by 8 bases, with 15 bases between them. Germline CDR1 is SGHTA and CDR2 is FQGNSA. The CDR3 consists of 13 residues. As processed by the authors: Cell counts per sample came from amplifying reference gene primers. Assay: immunoSEQ multiplex PCR; the TCRdb copy retains only in-frame clones and omits some. V and J calls and clone size are copied from that table; D and trimming were computed from the DNA. The sample carries under 300,000 clones, around 83% recorded once.

Sequenced material: peripheral blood. This receptor was taken from a woman aged 80 or older with acute or convalescent COVID-19. The rearrangement uses TRBV7-2 and TRBJ1-2, with D possibly TRBD1 on 5 matching bases. CDR3 in amino acids: CASSLYQGGGYTF. CDR3 in DNA: TGTGCCAGCAGCCTTTACCAGGGCGGCGGCTACACCTTC.